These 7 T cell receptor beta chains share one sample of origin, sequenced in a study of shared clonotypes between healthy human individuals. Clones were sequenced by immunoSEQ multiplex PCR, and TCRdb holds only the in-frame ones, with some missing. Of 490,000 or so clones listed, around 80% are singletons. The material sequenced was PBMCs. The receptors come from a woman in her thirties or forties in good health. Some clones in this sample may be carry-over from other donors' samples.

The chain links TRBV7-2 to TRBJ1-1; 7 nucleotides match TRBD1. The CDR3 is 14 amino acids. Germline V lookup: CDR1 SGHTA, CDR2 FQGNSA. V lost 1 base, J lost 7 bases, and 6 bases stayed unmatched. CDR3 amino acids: CASSLGPGQIEAFF. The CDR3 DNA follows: TGTGCCAGCAGCTTAGGGCCGGGACAGATTGAAGCTTTCTTT. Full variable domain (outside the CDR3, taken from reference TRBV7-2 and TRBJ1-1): GAGVSQSPSNKVTEKGKDVELRCDPISGHTALYWYRQSLGQGLEFLIYFQGNSAPDKSGLPSDRFSAERTGGSVSTLTIQRTQQEDSAVYLCASSLGPGQIEAFFGQGTRLTVV.

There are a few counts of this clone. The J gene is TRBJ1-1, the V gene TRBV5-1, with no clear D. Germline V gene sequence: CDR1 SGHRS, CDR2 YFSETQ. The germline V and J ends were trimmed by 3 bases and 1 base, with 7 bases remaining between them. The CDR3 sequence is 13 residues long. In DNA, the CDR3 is TGCGCCAGCAGCTATACAGCGAACACTGAAGCTTTCTTT. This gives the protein CASSYTANTEAFF.

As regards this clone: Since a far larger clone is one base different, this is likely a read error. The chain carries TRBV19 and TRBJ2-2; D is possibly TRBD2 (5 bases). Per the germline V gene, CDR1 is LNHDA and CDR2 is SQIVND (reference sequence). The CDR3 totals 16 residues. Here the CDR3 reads CASSIERLLNTGELLF. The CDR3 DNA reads TGTGCCAGTAGTATCGAGAGGCTCCTGAACACCGGGGAGCTGCTTTTT.

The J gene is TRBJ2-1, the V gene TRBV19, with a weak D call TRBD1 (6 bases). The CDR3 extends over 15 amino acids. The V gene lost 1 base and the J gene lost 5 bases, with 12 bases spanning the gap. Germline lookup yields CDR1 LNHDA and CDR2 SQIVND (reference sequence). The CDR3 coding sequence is TGTGCCAGTAGTATAGCCCCGGACAGTCACAATGAGCAGTTCTTC. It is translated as CASSIAPDSHNEQFF.

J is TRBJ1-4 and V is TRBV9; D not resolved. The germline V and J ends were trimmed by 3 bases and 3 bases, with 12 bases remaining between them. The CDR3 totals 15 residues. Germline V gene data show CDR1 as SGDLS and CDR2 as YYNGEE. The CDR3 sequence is CASSASLGPNEKLFF. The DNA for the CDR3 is TGTGCCAGCAGCGCCTCCCTCGGTCCTAATGAAAAACTGTTTTTT.

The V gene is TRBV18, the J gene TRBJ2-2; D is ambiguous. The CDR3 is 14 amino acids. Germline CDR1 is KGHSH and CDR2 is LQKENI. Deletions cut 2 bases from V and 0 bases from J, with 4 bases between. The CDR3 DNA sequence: TGTGCCAGCTCACCATACACGAACACCGGGGAGCTGTTTTTT. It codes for CASSPYTNTGELFF.

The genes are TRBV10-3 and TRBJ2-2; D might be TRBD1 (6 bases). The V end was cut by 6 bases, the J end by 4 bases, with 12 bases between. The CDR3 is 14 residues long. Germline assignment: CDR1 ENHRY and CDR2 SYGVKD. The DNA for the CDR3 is TGTGCCATCAGCGCACAGGGAAGCACCGGGGAGCTGTTTTTT. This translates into CAISAQGSTGELFF.